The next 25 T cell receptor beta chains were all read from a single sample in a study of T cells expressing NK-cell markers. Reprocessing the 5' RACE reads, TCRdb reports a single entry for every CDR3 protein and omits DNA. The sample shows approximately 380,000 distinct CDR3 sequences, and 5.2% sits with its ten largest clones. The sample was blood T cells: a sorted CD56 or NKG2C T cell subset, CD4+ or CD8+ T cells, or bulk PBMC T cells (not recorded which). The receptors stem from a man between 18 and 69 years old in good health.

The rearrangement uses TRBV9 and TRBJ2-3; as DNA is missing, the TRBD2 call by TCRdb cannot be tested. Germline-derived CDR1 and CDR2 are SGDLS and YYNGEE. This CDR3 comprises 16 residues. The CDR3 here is CASSLASGQMADTQYF. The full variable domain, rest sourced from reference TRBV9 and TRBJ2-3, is DSGVTQTPKHLITATGQRVTLRCSPRSGDLSVYWYQQSLDQGLQFLIQYYNGEERAKGNILERFSAQQFPDLHSELNLSSLELGDSALYFCASSLASGQMADTQYFGPGTRLTVL.

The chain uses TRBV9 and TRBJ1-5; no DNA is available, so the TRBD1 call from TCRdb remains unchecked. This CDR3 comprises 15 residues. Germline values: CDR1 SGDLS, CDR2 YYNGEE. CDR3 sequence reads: CASSTRDRGGEPQHF.

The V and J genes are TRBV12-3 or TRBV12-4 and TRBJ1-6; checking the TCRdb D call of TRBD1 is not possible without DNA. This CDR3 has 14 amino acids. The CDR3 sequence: CASSSGTYNSPLHF.

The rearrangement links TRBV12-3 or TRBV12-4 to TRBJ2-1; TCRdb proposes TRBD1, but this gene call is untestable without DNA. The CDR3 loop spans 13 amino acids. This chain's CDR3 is CASRPPGQGKQFF.

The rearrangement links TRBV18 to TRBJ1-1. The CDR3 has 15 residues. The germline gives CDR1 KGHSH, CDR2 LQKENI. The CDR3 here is CASSPSTAANTEAFF.

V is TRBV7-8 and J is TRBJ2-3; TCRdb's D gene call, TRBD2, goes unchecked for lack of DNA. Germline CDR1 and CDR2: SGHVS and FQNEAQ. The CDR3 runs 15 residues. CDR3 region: CASSKPGLRADTQYF.

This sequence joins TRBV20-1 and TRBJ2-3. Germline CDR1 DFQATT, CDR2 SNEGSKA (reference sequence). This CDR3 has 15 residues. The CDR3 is CSVSPTRLAKDTQYF.

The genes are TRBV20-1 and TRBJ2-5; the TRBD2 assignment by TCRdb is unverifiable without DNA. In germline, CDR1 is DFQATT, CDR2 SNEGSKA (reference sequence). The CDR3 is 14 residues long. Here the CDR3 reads CSARTSGKQETQYF.

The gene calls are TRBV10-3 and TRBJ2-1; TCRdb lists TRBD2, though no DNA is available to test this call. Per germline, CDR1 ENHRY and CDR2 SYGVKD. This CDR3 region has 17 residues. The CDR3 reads CAISVSKFGTSGTEQFF.

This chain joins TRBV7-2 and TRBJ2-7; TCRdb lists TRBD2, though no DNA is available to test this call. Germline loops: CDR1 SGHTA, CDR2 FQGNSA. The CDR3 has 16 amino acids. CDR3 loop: CASSLGSGLASYEQYF.

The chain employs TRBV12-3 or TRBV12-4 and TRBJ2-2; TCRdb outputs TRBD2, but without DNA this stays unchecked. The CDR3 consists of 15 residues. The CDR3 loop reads CASTSGQTNTGELFF.

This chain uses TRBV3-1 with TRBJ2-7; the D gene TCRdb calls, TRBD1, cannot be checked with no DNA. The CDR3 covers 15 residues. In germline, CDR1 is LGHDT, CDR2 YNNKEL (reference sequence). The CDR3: CASSHPGQGDREQYF.

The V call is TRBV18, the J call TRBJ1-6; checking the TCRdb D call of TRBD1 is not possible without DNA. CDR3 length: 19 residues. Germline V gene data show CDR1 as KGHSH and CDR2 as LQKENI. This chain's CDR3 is CASSPGDDRRKLYNSPLHF.

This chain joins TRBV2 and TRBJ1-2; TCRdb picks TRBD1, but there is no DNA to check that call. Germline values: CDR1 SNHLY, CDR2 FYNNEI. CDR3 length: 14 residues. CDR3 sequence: CASIETGINYGYTF.

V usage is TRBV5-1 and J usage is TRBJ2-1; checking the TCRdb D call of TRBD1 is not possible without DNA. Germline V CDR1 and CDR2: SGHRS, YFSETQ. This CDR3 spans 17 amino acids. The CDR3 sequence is CASSSDRFRGRGNEQFF.

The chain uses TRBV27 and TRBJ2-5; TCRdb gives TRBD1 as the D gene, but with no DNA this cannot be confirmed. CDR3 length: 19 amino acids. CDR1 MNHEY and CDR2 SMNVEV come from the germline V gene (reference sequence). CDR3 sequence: CASSWGTGGPLRQEETQYF.

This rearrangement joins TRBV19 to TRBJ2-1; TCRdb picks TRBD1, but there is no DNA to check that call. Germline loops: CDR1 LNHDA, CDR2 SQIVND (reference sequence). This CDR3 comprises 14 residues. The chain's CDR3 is CASSRERARNEQFF.

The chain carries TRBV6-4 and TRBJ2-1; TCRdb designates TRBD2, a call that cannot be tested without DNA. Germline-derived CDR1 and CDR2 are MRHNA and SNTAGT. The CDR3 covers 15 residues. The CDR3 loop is CASSEMAGGQNEQFF.

The CDR3 is CASSTGRGAGSNEQFF. The rearrangement links TRBV6-1 to TRBJ2-1; TCRdb returns TRBD1, unconfirmable since there is no DNA. The germline CDR1 and CDR2 sequences are MNHNS and SASEGT. This CDR3 has 16 residues.

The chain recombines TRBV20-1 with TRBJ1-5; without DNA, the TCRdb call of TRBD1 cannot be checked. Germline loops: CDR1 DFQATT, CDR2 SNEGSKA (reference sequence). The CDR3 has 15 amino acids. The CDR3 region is CSARDGQGNFQPQHF.

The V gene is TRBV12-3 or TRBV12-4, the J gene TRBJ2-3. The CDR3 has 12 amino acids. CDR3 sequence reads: CASSLVEHTQYF.

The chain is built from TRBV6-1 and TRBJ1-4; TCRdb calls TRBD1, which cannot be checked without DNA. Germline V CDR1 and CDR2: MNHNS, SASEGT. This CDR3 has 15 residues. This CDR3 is CASRADRATNEKLFF.

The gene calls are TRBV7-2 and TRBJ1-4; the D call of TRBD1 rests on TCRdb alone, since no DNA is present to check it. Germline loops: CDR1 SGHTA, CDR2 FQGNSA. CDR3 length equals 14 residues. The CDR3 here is CASTATGAHEKLFF. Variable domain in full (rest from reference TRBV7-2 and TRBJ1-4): GAGVSQSPSNKVTEKGKDVELRCDPISGHTALYWYRQSLGQGLEFLIYFQGNSAPDKSGLPSDRFSAERTGGSVSTLTIQRTQQEDSAVYLCASTATGAHEKLFFGSGTQLSVL.

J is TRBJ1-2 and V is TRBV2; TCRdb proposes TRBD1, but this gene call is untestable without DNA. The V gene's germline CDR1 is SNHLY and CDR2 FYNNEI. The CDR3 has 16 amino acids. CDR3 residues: CASSGGPGTPLRGYTF.

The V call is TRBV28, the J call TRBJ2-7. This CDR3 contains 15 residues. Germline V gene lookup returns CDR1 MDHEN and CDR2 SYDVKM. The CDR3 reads CASSLDRGLVYEQYF.